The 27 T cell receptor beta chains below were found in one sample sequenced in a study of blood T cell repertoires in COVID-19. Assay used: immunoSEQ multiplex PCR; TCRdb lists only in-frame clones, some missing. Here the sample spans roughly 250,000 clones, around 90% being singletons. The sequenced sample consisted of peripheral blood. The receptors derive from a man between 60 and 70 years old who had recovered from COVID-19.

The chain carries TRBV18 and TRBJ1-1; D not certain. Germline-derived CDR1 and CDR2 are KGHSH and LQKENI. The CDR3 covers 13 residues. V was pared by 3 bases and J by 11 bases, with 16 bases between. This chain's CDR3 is CASSPLSGGEAFF. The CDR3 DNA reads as TGTGCCAGCTCACCCCTCTCGGGTGGCGAGGCTTTCTTT.

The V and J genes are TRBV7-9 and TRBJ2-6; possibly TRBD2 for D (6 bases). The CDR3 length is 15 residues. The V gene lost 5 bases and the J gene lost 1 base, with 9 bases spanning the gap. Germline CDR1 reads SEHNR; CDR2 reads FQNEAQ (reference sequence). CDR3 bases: TGTGCCAGCAGCGTCGCGGGGTCTGGGGCCAACGTCCTGACTTTC. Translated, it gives CASSVAGSGANVLTF. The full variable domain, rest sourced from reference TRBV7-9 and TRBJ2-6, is DTGVSQNPRHKITKRGQNVTFRCDPISEHNRLYWYRQTLGQGPEFLTYFQNEAQLEKSRLLSDRFSAERPKGSFSTLEIQRTEQGDSAMYLCASSVAGSGANVLTFGAGSRLTVL.

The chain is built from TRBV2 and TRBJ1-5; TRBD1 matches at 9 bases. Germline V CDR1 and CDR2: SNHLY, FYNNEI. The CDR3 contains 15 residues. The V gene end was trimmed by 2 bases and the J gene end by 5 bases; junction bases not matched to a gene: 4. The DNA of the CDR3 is TGTGCCAGCAGTGAAATGGGACAGGGCTATCAGCCCCAGCATTTT. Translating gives CASSEMGQGYQPQHF.

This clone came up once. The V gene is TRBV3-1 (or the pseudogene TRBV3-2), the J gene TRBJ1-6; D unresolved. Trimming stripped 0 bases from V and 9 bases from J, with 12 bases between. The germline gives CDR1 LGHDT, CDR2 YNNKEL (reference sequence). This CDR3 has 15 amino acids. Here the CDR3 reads CASSQESVRGSPLHF. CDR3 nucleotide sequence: TGTGCCAGCAGCCAAGAATCGGTGAGAGGTTCACCCCTCCACTTT.

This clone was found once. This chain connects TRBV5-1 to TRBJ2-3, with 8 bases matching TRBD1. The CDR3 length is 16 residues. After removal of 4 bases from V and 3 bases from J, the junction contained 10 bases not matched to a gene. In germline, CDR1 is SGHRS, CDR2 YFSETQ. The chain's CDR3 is CASSEPGGGGTDTQYF. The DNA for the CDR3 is TGCGCCAGCAGCGAACCAGGGGGCGGAGGGACAGATACGCAGTATTTT.

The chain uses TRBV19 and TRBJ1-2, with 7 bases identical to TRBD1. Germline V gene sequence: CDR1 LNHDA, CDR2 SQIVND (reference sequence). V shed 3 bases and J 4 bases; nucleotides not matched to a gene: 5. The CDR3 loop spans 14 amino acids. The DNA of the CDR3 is TGTGCCAGTAGTATGAAGACAGGGCTCTATGGCTACACCTTC. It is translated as CASSMKTGLYGYTF.

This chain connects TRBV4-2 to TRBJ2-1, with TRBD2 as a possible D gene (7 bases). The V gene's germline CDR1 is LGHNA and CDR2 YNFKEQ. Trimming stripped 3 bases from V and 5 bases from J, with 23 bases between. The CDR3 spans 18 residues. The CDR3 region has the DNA TGTGCCAGCAGCCAGTTGCGTGGGGGGGGGCAATTCGACAATGAGCAGTTCTTC. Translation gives CASSQLRGGGQFDNEQFF.

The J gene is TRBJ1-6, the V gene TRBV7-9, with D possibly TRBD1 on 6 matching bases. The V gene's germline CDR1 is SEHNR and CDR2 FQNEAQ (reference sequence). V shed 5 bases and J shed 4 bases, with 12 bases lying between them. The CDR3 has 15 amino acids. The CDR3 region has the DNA TGTGCCAGCAGCCCTCAACAGGGTTATAATTCACCCCTCCACTTT. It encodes CASSPQQGYNSPLHF.

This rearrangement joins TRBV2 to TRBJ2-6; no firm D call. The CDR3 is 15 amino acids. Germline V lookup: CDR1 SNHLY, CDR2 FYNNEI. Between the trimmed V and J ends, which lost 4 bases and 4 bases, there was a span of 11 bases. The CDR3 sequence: CASSGTLPGANVLTF. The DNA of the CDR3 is TGTGCCAGCAGTGGAACCCTACCGGGGGCCAACGTCCTGACTTTC.

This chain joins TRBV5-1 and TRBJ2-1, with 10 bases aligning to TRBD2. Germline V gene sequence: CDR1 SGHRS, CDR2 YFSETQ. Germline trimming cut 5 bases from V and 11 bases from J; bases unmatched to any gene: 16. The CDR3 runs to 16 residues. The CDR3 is CASRTGSGGAFSKQFF. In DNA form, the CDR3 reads TGCGCCAGCAGGACAGGCAGCGGGGGGGCCTTTAGTAAGCAGTTCTTC.

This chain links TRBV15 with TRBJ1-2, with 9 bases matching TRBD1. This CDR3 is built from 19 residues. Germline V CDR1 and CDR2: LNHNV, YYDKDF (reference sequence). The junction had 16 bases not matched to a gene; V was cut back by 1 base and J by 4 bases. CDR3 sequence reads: CATSRGLIGQGRTGYGYTF. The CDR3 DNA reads TGTGCCACCAGCAGAGGGCTTATCGGACAGGGGCGCACGGGCTATGGCTACACCTTC.

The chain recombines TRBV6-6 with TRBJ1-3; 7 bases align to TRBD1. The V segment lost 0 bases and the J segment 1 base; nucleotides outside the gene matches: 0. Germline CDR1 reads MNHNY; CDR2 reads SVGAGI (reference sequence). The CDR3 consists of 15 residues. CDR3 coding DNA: TGTGCCAGCAGTTACTCGACAGGGTCTGGAAACACCATATATTTT. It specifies CASSYSTGSGNTIYF.

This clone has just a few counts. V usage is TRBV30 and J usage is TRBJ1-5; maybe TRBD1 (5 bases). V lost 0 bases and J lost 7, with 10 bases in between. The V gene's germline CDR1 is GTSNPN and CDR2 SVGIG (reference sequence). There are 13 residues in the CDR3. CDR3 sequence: CAWSVKGWQPQHF. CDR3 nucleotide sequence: TGTGCCTGGAGTGTAAAGGGGTGGCAGCCCCAGCATTTT.

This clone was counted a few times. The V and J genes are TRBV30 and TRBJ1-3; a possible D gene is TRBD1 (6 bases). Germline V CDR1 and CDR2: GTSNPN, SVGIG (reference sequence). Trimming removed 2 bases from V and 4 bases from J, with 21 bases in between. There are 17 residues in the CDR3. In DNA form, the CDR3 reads TGTGCCTGGAGTCAGAACTACAGGGACCTCCCAGGAAACACCATATATTTT. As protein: CAWSQNYRDLPGNTIYF.

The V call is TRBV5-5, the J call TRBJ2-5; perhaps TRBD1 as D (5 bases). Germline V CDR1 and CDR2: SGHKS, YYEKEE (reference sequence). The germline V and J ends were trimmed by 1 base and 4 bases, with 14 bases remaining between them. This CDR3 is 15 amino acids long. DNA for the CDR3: TGTGCCAGCAGCTTGCTGGGGCAGCCAGGAGAGACCCAGTACTTC. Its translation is CASSLLGQPGETQYF.

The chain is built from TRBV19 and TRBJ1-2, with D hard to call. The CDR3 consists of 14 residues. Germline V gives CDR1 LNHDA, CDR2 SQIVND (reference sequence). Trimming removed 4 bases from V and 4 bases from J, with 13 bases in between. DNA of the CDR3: TGTGCCAGTAGTACCACGGACTTAGGCTATGGCTACACCTTC. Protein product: CASSTTDLGYGYTF.

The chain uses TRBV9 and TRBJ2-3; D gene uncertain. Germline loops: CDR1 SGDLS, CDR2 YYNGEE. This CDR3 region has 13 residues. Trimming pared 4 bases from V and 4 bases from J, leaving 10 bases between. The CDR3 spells CASSPIRSDTQYF. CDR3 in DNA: TGTGCCAGCAGCCCAATCCGGTCAGATACGCAGTATTTT.

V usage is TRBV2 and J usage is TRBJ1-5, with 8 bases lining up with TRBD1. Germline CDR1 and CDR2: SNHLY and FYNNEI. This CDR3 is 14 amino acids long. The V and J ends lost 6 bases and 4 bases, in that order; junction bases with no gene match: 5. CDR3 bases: TGTGCCAGCAGCGCGGGACAGGATAATCAGCCCCAGCATTTT. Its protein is CASSAGQDNQPQHF.

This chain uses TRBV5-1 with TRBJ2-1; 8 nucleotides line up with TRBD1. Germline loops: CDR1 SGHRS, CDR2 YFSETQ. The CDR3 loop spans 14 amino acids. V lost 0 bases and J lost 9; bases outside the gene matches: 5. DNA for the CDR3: TGCGCCAGCAGCTTGGGAGACAGGGGTATTGAGCAGTTCTTC. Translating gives CASSLGDRGIEQFF.

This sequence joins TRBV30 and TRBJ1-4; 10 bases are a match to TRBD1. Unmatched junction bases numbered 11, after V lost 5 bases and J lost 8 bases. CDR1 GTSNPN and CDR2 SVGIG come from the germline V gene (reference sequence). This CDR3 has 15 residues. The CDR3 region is CAWGRDRGSGEKLFF. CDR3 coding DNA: TGTGCCTGGGGCCGGGACAGGGGCTCGGGCGAAAAACTGTTTTTT.

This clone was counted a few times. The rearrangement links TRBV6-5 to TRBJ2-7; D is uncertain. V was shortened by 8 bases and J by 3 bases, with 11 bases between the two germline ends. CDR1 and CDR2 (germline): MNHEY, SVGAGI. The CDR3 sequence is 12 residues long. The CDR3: CASSWAVYEQYV. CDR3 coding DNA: TGTGCCAGCTCGTGGGCAGTCTACGAGCAGTACGTC.

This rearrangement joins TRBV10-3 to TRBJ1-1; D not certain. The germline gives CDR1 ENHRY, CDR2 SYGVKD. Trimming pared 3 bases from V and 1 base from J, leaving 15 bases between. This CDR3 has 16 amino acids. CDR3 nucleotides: TGTGCCATCAGTGAATTTCTAGGCCCCAAGAACACTGAAGCTTTCTTT. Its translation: CAISEFLGPKNTEAFF.

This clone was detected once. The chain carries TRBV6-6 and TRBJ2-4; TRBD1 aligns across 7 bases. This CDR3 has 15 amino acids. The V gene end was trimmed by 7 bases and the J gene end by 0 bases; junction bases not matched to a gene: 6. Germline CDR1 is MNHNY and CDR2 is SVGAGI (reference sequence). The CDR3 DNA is TGTGCCAGCACTTCTAGGACAGGAGCCAAAAACATTCAGTACTTC. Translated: CASTSRTGAKNIQYF.

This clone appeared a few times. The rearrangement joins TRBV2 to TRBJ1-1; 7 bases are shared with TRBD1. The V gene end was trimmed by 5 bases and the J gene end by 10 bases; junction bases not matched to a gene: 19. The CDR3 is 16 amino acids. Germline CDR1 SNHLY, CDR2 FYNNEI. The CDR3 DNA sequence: TGTGCCAGCAGTTCTCCCCCAGGGGGTGGCCATGATGGAGCTTTCTTT. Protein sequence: CASSSPPGGGHDGAFF.

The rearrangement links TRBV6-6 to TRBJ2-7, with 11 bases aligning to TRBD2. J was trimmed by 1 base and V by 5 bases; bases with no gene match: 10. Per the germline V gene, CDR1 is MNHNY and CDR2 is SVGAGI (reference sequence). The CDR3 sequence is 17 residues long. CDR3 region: CASSQPELAGDSYEQYV. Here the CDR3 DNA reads TGTGCCAGCAGTCAACCCGAACTAGCGGGGGATTCCTACGAGCAGTACGTC.

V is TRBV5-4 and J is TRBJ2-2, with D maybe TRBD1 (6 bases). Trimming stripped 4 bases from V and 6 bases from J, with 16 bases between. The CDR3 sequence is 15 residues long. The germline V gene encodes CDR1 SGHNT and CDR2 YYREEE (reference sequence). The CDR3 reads CASSGNRDSAGELFF. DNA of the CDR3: TGTGCCAGCAGCGGAAACAGGGATAGCGCCGGGGAGCTGTTTTTT.

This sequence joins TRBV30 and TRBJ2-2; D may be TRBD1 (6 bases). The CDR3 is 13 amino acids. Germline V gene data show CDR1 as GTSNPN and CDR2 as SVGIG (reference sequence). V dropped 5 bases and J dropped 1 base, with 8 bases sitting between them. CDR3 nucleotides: TGTGCCTGGGGGGGACAGAACACCGGGGAGCTGTTTTTT. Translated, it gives CAWGGQNTGELFF.